The rows below give T cell receptor beta chains drawn from one sample of a study of a mutant IDH1 vaccine in newly diagnosed glioma. Data came from immunoSEQ multiplex PCR; TCRdb stores just in-frame clones and leaves some out. This table has around 46,000 clones, about three quarters appearing once. No antigen is known for these receptors. The sequencing here drew on PBMCs, taken from a glioma patient whose treatment included an IDH1 peptide vaccine. Receptors were obtained from a man aged 45 to 65 with glioma. Each CDR3 is given with its conserved first and last residue. D genes are given only for firm matches. The size of a clone is reported for some rows only, either as once, few or many, or as a class for expanded clones.

J: TRBJ2-7; length: 15; size: -; V: TRBV9; D: TRBD2; CDR3: CASSVTAGTSYEQYF; DNA: TGTGCCAGCAGCGTAACAGCGGGGACCTCCTACGAGCAGTACTTC
J: TRBJ2-7; length: 15; size: -; V: TRBV7-2; D: -; CDR3: CASSAQRTAGYEQYF; DNA: TGTGCCAGCAGCGCCCAACGAACAGCGGGCTACGAGCAGTACTTC
J: TRBJ1-2; length: 13; size: -; V: TRBV28; D: -; CDR3: CASRMTGPYGYTF; DNA: TGTGCCAGCAGGATGACAGGTCCTTATGGCTACACCTTC
J: TRBJ2-1; length: 17; size: -; V: TRBV10-3; D: -; CDR3: CAISGPPEAQGDNEQFF; DNA: TGTGCCATCAGTGGGCCACCGGAGGCCCAAGGGGACAATGAGCAGTTCTTC
J: TRBJ1-5; length: 15; size: -; V: TRBV6-5; D: -; CDR3: CASRRDKRSNQPQHF; DNA: TGTGCCAGCAGGAGGGACAAACGAAGCAATCAGCCCCAGCATTTT
J: TRBJ2-1; length: 17; size: -; V: TRBV4-1; D: TRBD2; CDR3: CASSQDQTSGGKNEQFF; DNA: TGCGCCAGCAGCCAAGATCAGACTAGCGGGGGTAAGAATGAGCAGTTCTTC
J: TRBJ1-1; length: 12; size: -; V: TRBV5-4; D: -; CDR3: CASSYGQTEAFF; DNA: TGTGCCAGCAGTTATGGACAGACTGAAGCTTTCTTT
J: TRBJ1-4; length: 13; size: -; V: TRBV6-1; D: -; CDR3: CASSVGTDEKLFF; DNA: TGTGCCAGCAGTGTCGGGACTGATGAAAAACTGTTTTTT
J: TRBJ2-5; length: 14; size: -; V: TRBV5-1; D: -; CDR3: CASSLGSRGETQYF; DNA: TGCGCCAGCAGCTTGGGATCGAGAGGGGAGACCCAGTACTTC
J: TRBJ2-3; length: 16; size: -; V: TRBV15; D: TRBD2; CDR3: CATTGTSGGNTDTQYF; DNA: TGTGCCACCACCGGGACTAGCGGGGGTAACACAGATACGCAGTATTTT
J: TRBJ1-1; length: 13; size: -; V: TRBV7-8; D: TRBD1; CDR3: CASSPYRGTEAFF; DNA: TGTGCCAGCAGCCCTTACAGGGGCACTGAAGCTTTCTTT
J: TRBJ2-3; length: 13; size: -; V: TRBV30; D: TRBD2; CDR3: CAWTGGVPDTQYF; DNA: TGTGCCTGGACCGGGGGGGTTCCAGATACGCAGTATTTT
J: TRBJ1-5; length: 15; size: few; V: TRBV30; D: TRBD1; CDR3: CAWSGGGGGNQPQHF; DNA: TGTGCCTGGAGTGGGGGAGGGGGCGGCAATCAGCCCCAGCATTTT
J: TRBJ1-1; length: 13; size: -; V: TRBV7-9; D: -; CDR3: CASSREPNTEAFF; DNA: TGTGCCAGCAGCAGAGAACCGAACACTGAAGCTTTCTTT
J: TRBJ2-7; length: 16; size: -; V: TRBV28; D: TRBD1; CDR3: CASSQVPGQGPYEQYF; DNA: TGTGCCAGCAGCCAAGTACCCGGACAGGGGCCCTACGAGCAGTACTTC
J: TRBJ2-7; length: 15; size: -; V: TRBV18; D: TRBD2; CDR3: CASSPRGGSSYEQYF; DNA: TGTGCCAGCTCACCACGGGGGGGAAGCTCCTACGAGCAGTACTTC
J: TRBJ1-2; length: 15; size: -; V: TRBV19; D: -; CDR3: CASTGGGAWYYGYTF; DNA: TGTGCCTCCACCGGGGGGGGCGCGTGGTACTATGGCTACACCTTC
J: TRBJ2-1; length: 15; size: -; V: TRBV19; D: -; CDR3: CASSISRTSYNEQFF; DNA: TGTGCCAGTAGTATATCTCGGACATCCTACAATGAGCAGTTCTTC
J: TRBJ2-3; length: 15; size: -; V: TRBV5-4; D: -; CDR3: CASNLGGGYTDTQYF; DNA: TGTGCCAGCAACCTAGGGGGGGGCTACACAGATACGCAGTATTTT
J: TRBJ2-7; length: 16; size: -; V: TRBV19; D: -; CDR3: CASSNSGTRGSYEQYF; DNA: TGTGCCAGTAGTAACTCCGGGACAAGAGGCTCCTACGAGCAGTACTTC
J: TRBJ2-3; length: 14; size: -; V: TRBV2; D: -; CDR3: CASSVDRGSDTQYF; DNA: TGTGCCAGCAGTGTTGACCGGGGGTCAGATACGCAGTATTTT
J: TRBJ1-2; length: 14; size: -; V: TRBV25-1; D: TRBD1; CDR3: CASSEQGGTDGYTF; DNA: TGTGCCAGCAGTGAACAGGGGGGCACGGATGGCTACACCTTC
J: TRBJ1-1; length: 13; size: -; V: TRBV6-5; D: TRBD1; CDR3: CASSPGGAAEAFF; DNA: TGTGCCAGCAGCCCAGGGGGAGCAGCTGAAGCTTTCTTT
J: TRBJ2-7; length: 15; size: -; V: TRBV7-2; D: TRBD1; CDR3: CASSIGTGRSVEQYF; DNA: TGTGCCAGCAGCATCGGGACAGGGAGGTCAGTCGAGCAGTACTTC
J: TRBJ1-1; length: 13; size: -; V: TRBV29-1; D: TRBD1; CDR3: CSVGTGMNTEAFF; DNA: TGCAGCGTTGGGACAGGGATGAACACTGAAGCTTTCTTT
J: TRBJ2-5; length: 16; size: many; V: TRBV27; D: TRBD2; CDR3: CASSLLLAGGQETQYF; DNA: TGTGCCAGCAGTTTACTGCTAGCGGGGGGGCAAGAGACCCAGTACTTC
J: TRBJ2-2; length: 14; size: -; V: TRBV7-3; D: -; CDR3: CASRAGSNTGELFF; DNA: TGTGCCAGCAGGGCGGGGTCTAACACCGGGGAGCTGTTTTTT
J: TRBJ1-5; length: 14; size: -; V: TRBV15; D: -; CDR3: CATSRAQETRPQHF; DNA: TGTGCCACCAGCAGAGCACAGGAAACCCGGCCCCAGCATTTT
J: TRBJ2-2; length: 18; size: -; V: TRBV19; D: -; CDR3: CASSIVGRGMSRTGELFF; DNA: TGTGCCAGTAGTATAGTAGGTCGGGGGATGAGTAGGACCGGGGAGCTGTTTTTT
J: TRBJ2-5; length: 16; size: -; V: TRBV5-1; D: -; CDR3: CASSLTPIGGRETQYF; DNA: TGCGCCAGCAGCTTGACCCCGATCGGGGGGCGAGAGACCCAGTACTTC
J: TRBJ1-2; length: 15; size: -; V: TRBV7-9; D: -; CDR3: CASSFWGEENYGYTF; DNA: TGTGCCAGCAGCTTTTGGGGGGAAGAGAACTATGGCTACACCTTC
J: TRBJ1-6; length: 19; size: -; V: TRBV9; D: -; CDR3: CASSVEGAQGGTRDSPLHF; DNA: TGTGCCAGCAGCGTAGAAGGGGCACAGGGTGGTACCCGAGATTCACCCCTCCACTTT
J: TRBJ1-4; length: 16; size: -; V: TRBV4-3; D: TRBD1; CDR3: CASSQDGSGGNEKLFF; DNA: TGCGCCAGCAGCCAAGATGGGTCAGGGGGTAATGAAAAACTGTTTTTT
J: TRBJ2-5; length: 13; size: -; V: TRBV5-1; D: -; CDR3: CASSPPLEETQYF; DNA: TGCGCCAGCAGCCCCCCTTTGGAAGAGACCCAGTACTTC
J: TRBJ2-7; length: 14; size: once; V: TRBV9; D: TRBD1; CDR3: CASSLGQLAYEQYF; DNA: TGTGCCAGCAGCTTGGGACAGCTAGCCTACGAGCAGTACTTC
J: TRBJ1-1; length: 14; size: -; V: TRBV6-4; D: -; CDR3: CASRGTGGATEAFF; DNA: TGTGCCAGCAGGGGCACCGGAGGAGCCACTGAAGCTTTCTTT
J: TRBJ2-3; length: 12; size: once; V: TRBV7-2; D: -; CDR3: CASRRDATTQYF; DNA: TGTGCCAGCAGACGAGACGCGACTACGCAGTATTTT
J: TRBJ1-5; length: 14; size: -; V: TRBV10-3; D: TRBD1; CDR3: CAIRDRGTDQPQHF; DNA: TGTGCCATCAGGGACAGGGGGACCGATCAGCCCCAGCATTTT
J: TRBJ2-2; length: 16; size: -; V: TRBV5-1; D: TRBD2; CDR3: CASSLAGGGYTGELFF; DNA: TGCGCCAGCAGCTTGGCCGGGGGGGGCTACACCGGGGAGCTGTTTTTT
J: TRBJ1-1; length: 15; size: -; V: TRBV5-1; D: TRBD1; CDR3: CASSLGDRLNTEAFF; DNA: TGCGCCAGCAGCTTGGGGGACAGGCTGAACACTGAAGCTTTCTTT
J: TRBJ1-1; length: 14; size: medium-sized; V: TRBV5-1; D: TRBD1; CDR3: CASSLTGSNTEAFF; DNA: TGCGCCAGCAGCCTGACAGGGAGTAACACTGAAGCTTTCTTT
J: TRBJ1-1; length: 12; size: -; V: TRBV2; D: -; CDR3: CASVVGDTEAFF; DNA: TGTGCCTCAGTAGTGGGGGACACTGAAGCTTTCTTT
J: TRBJ2-5; length: 13; size: -; V: TRBV15; D: -; CDR3: CATSSFSQETQYF; DNA: TGTGCCACCAGCAGCTTTTCCCAAGAGACCCAGTACTTC
J: TRBJ1-1; length: 14; size: -; V: TRBV19; D: -; CDR3: CASSELQTNTEAFF; DNA: TGTGCCAGTAGTGAGTTACAGACGAACACTGAAGCTTTCTTT
J: TRBJ1-1; length: 14; size: -; V: TRBV19; D: TRBD1; CDR3: CASTLTGENTEAFF; DNA: TGTGCCAGTACCCTGACAGGGGAGAACACTGAAGCTTTCTTT
J: TRBJ1-5; length: 15; size: -; V: TRBV4-3; D: -; CDR3: CASSQSLGSNQPQHF; DNA: TGCGCCAGCAGCCAGTCCCTGGGTAGCAATCAGCCCCAGCATTTT
J: TRBJ1-6; length: 14; size: -; V: TRBV5-6; D: TRBD1; CDR3: CASSLGQGASPLHF; DNA: TGTGCCAGCAGCTTGGGACAGGGGGCTTCACCCCTCCACTTT
J: TRBJ1-3; length: 14; size: -; V: TRBV30; D: -; CDR3: CAWSSGLEGNTIYF; DNA: TGTGCCTGGAGCTCAGGGCTGGAAGGAAACACCATATATTTT
J: TRBJ2-3; length: 14; size: -; V: TRBV11-1; D: TRBD2; CDR3: CASSFGAGGDTQYF; DNA: TGTGCCAGCAGCTTTGGAGCGGGGGGAGATACGCAGTATTTT
J: TRBJ1-1; length: 15; size: -; V: TRBV4-3; D: TRBD1; CDR3: CASSRSGGGNTEAFF; DNA: TGCGCCAGCAGCCGGTCAGGAGGGGGCAACACTGAAGCTTTCTTT
J: TRBJ1-5; length: 17; size: -; V: TRBV6-1; D: TRBD1; CDR3: CASSVSGTGYSNQPQHF; DNA: TGTGCCAGCAGTGTGTCCGGGACAGGGTATAGCAATCAGCCCCAGCATTTT